These 10 T cell receptor beta chains originate from one sample sequenced in a study of T cell clonality in common variable immunodeficiency. Study-wide points: In common variable immunodeficiency, TCR beta chains reportedly carried fewer deletions and N-nucleotide insertions.

Generated by immunoSEQ multiplex PCR, the TCRdb table keeps only in-frame clones and is missing some. The data list more than 13,000 clones, none observed once; around 8.5% falls to the top ten. The antigens of these receptors remain unknown. Sequencing was done on a sample of peripheral blood mononuclear cells. The receptors here all came from a human donor with common variable immunodeficiency.

To note about this clone: The read finishes 3 residues shy of the CDR3 end, and the germline J gene is used to complete it. This rearrangement joins TRBV7-9 to TRBJ2-3; no definite D call. V was cut by 0 bases and J by 0 bases, with 7 bases left in between. From germline, CDR1 is SEHNR and CDR2 FQNEAQ (reference sequence). The CDR3 has 15 residues. CDR3 DNA (partial): TGTGCCAGCAGCTTAGCAGGGTCTAGCACAGATACG. Translated, it gives CASSLAGSSTDT. The CDR3 as a whole reads CASSLAGSSTDTQYF.

About this clone itself: From the germline J gene comes the end of the CDR3, since the read stops 3 residues before it. The chain is built from TRBV6-2 or TRBV6-3 and TRBJ2-5; D is possibly TRBD2 (6 bases). V was clipped by 0 bases and J by 4 bases, with 12 bases between them. The CDR3 covers 15 residues. CDR1 is MNHEY and CDR2 is SVGEGT in the germline V gene. The CDR3: CASSYSQSRGETQYF. The CDR3 DNA, read in part, is TGTGCCAGCAGTTACTCCCAATCGCGGGGAGAGACC.

This clone was recorded a few times. The CDR3 end falls 3 residues outside the read, so it is completed with the germline J gene. This chain uses TRBV5-1 with TRBJ2-5, with 7 bases that match TRBD2. Germline V CDR1 and CDR2: SGHRS, YFSETQ. J gave up 5 bases and V 3 bases, and 13 bases lay outside the gene matches. The CDR3 is made up of 16 amino acids. The CDR3 sequence: CASSYTMTSLAETQYF. The part of the CDR3 DNA that was read is TGCGCCAGCAGCTATACCATGACTAGCTTGGCGGAGACC.

Of note for this clone: The read ends 3 residues before the CDR3 terminus; that terminus is restored from the germline J gene. The genes are TRBV2 and TRBJ2-7; the D gene is possibly TRBD1 (6 bases). This CDR3 spans 14 amino acids. Germline CDR1 reads SNHLY; CDR2 reads FYNNEI. Trimming took 8 bases from V and 4 from J, leaving 18 bases between them. The DNA read from the CDR3 is TGTGCCAGCGTACCGGGACATCCCCCTTACGAG. Translating it yields CASVPGHPPYE. The full CDR3 is CASVPGHPPYEQYF.

In its sample, this clone was seen a few times. The CDR3 is cut off 3 residues early in the read; its end comes from the germline J gene. The chain carries TRBV19 and TRBJ1-1, with 11 bases identical to TRBD1. This CDR3 has 14 amino acids. With V trimmed by 6 bases and J by 6 bases, 6 bases remained unmatched. The germline V gene has CDR1 LNHDA and CDR2 SQIVND (reference sequence). Here the CDR3 reads CASSGGTGGSEAFF. The DNA read from the CDR3 is TGTGCCAGTAGCGGGGGGACAGGGGGATCTGAA. The whole variable domain, filled in from reference TRBV19 and TRBJ1-1, reads DGGITQSPKYLFRKEGQNVTLSCEQNLNHDAMYWYRQDPGQGLRLIYYSQIVNDFQKGDIAEGYSVSREKKESFPLTVTSAQKNPTAFYLCASSGGTGGSEAFFGQGTRLTVV.

Remarks on this clone: The CDR3 extends 3 residues past the end of the read, so its final part is completed from the germline J gene. The chain couples TRBV7-6 to TRBJ1-2; no clear D. The V end was cut by 1 base, the J end by 1 base, with 4 bases between. Germline loops: CDR1 SGHVS, CDR2 FNYEAQ. This CDR3 spans 13 amino acids. The CDR3: CASSLDSNYGYTF. CDR3 DNA (partial): TGTGCCAGCAGCTTAGACAGTAACTATGGC.

For this clone: The read falls 3 residues short of the CDR3 end, and the missing part is taken from the germline J gene. V is TRBV5-1 and J is TRBJ2-7, with unresolved D. Germline V lookup: CDR1 SGHRS, CDR2 YFSETQ. Trimming left V 2 bases short and J 2 bases short, with 11 bases between. CDR3 length: 14 residues. The sequenced part of the CDR3 DNA is TGCGCCAGCAGCTTAGGTCTCGTCGCCTACGAG. It encodes CASSLGLVAYE. From start to end, the CDR3 is CASSLGLVAYEQYF.

In its sample, this clone was seen a few times. The read gets to within 3 residues of the CDR3 end, and the germline J gene fills in the rest. This chain links TRBV7-2 with TRBJ2-7; D uncertain. Germline-derived CDR1 and CDR2 are SGHTA and FQGNSA. V was trimmed by 0 bases and J by 2 bases, leaving 14 bases between them. The CDR3 runs to 16 residues. The CDR3 loop reads CASSLAVTSPPYEQYF. The CDR3 DNA, read in part, is TGTGCCAGCAGCTTAGCTGTGACATCACCTCCCTACGAG.

This clone was seen a handful of times. Read coverage stops 3 residues before the CDR3 terminus; the germline J gene supplies the remainder. The chain links TRBV6-2 or TRBV6-3 to TRBJ2-3; a possible D gene is TRBD1 (6 bases). CDR3 length: 14 amino acids. Germline CDR1 and CDR2: MNHEY and SVGEGT. Trimming pared 7 bases from V and 2 bases from J, leaving 13 bases between. CDR3 sequence: CASIRGQPTDTQYF. The CDR3 bases that were read are TGTGCCAGCATCAGAGGACAGCCCACAGATACG.

The table lists this clone with a few counts. With the read ending 3 residues before the CDR3 end, the germline J gene is used to fill in that end. V is TRBV7-3 and J is TRBJ2-3; TRBD2 might be the D (6 bases). Germline V gene lookup returns CDR1 SGHTA and CDR2 FQGTGA. V lost 5 bases and J lost 6, with 15 bases in between. The CDR3 totals 14 residues. The part of the CDR3 DNA that was read is TGTGCCAGCAGCCTGGTGCGGGGCGCGGATACG. Protein product: CASSLVRGADT. The full CDR3 protein reads CASSLVRGADTQYF.